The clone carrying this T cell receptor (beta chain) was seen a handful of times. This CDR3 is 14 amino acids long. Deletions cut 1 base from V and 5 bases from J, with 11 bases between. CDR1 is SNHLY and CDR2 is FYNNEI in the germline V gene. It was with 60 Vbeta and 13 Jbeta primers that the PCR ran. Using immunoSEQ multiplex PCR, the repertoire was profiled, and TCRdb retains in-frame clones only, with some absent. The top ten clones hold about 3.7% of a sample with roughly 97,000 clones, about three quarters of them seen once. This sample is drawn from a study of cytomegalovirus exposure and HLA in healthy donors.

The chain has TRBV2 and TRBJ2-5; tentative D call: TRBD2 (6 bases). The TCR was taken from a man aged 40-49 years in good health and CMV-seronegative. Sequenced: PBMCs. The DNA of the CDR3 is TGTGCCAGCAGTGAAGAGTTTGGGGGGGAGACCCAGTACTTC. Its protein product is CASSEEFGGETQYF.